These 30 T cell receptor beta chains share one sample of origin, sequenced in a study of CD8+ T cells in alopecia areata. RNA was extracted and reverse transcribed into cDNA as the sequencing template. Using immunoSEQ multiplex PCR, the repertoire was profiled, and TCRdb retains in-frame clones only, with some absent. The sample contains fewer than 150,000 clones, more than 30% of which appear only once. The sample comprised CD4+ T cells sorted from blood. These receptors came from a human donor with alopecia areata.

The genes are TRBV9 and TRBJ2-2; either TRBD1 or TRBD2 may fit D (5 bases each). CDR3 length: 16 residues. CDR1 is SGDLS and CDR2 is YYNGEE in the germline V gene. The ends were cut back, 4 bases at V and 3 bases at J, with 16 bases in the middle. The CDR3 is CASSIRSSGHTGELFF. The CDR3 DNA sequence: TGTGCCAGCAGCATCCGGTCCTCGGGGCACACCGGGGAGCTGTTTTTT.

This chain joins TRBV7-9 and TRBJ2-5; D remains unclear. The germline CDR1 and CDR2 sequences are SEHNR and FQNEAQ (reference sequence). Between the trimmed V and J ends, which lost 2 bases and 1 base, there was a span of 11 bases. The CDR3 has 15 amino acids. Here the CDR3 reads CASSLRSNIQETQYF. As DNA, the CDR3 is TGTGCCAGCAGCTTACGTTCGAATATCCAAGAGACCCAGTACTTC.

The CDR3 is CASTRQGAKETQYF. The CDR3 nucleotides are TGTGCCAGTACCCGACAGGGGGCTAAAGAGACCCAGTACTTC. The rearrangement joins TRBV2 to TRBJ2-5; 10 bases agree with TRBD1. This CDR3 contains 14 residues. The V gene end was trimmed by 9 bases and the J gene end by 3 bases; junction bases not matched to a gene: 7. Looked up from germline, CDR1 is SNHLY and CDR2 is FYNNEI.

The chain links TRBV4-2 to TRBJ1-1; 10 nucleotides agree with TRBD1. Losses at the gene ends were 0 bases for V and 11 bases for J; bases not matched to a gene: 3. Germline V lookup: CDR1 LGHNA, CDR2 YNFKEQ. The CDR3 runs to 13 residues. The CDR3 DNA reads as TGTGCCAGCAGCCAAGATCGGGGACAGGGGGCTTTCTTT. This codes for CASSQDRGQGAFF.

This clone was found a few times. The chain links TRBV29-1 to TRBJ2-1; D assignment may be TRBD1 or TRBD2 (5 bases each). This CDR3 is built from 12 residues. The germline gives CDR1 SQVTM, CDR2 ANQGSEA. With 4 bases removed from V and 9 bases from J, the gap between germline ends came to 13 bases. The CDR3 sequence is CSVGPGTPEQFF. CDR3 bases: TGCAGCGTTGGGCCCGGGACCCCTGAGCAGTTCTTC.

V gene TRBV6-5 combines with J gene TRBJ2-6, with D maybe TRBD2 (6 bases). The CDR3 is 15 amino acids. V was shortened by 6 bases and J by 0 bases, with 9 bases between the two germline ends. Germline V lookup: CDR1 MNHEY, CDR2 SVGAGI. CDR3 bases: TGTGCCAGCAGCCCCGGGAGCTCTGGGGCCAACGTCCTGACTTTC. Its protein is CASSPGSSGANVLTF.

V usage is TRBV4-3 and J usage is TRBJ2-2; 7 positions agree with TRBD2. The CDR3 has 14 residues. V gave up 1 base and J gave up 7 bases; unmatched junction bases: 3. Germline CDR1 reads LGHNA; CDR2 reads YSLEER. CDR3: CASSQVGRNGELFF. CDR3 DNA sequence: TGCGCCAGCAGCCAAGTCGGGAGGAACGGGGAGCTGTTTTTT.

The chain joins TRBV29-1 to TRBJ2-5; D is unresolved. The closer fit of TRBJ2-7 to the DNA end suggests the J call may be wrong. Germline CDR1 reads SQVTM; CDR2 reads ANQGSEA. This CDR3 spans 11 amino acids. CDR3 sequence: CSVGSDYEQYF. In DNA form, the CDR3 reads TGCAGCGTTGGGAGCGATTACGAGCAGTACTTC.

The CDR3 sequence: CSVQDLPPGTF. As DNA, the CDR3 is TGCAGCGTTCAGGATCTCCCGCCGGGGACCTTC. The chain links TRBV29-1 to TRBJ1-2; D remains unclear. V was cut by 5 bases and J by 14 bases, with 18 bases left in between. From germline, CDR1 is SQVTM and CDR2 ANQGSEA. This CDR3 spans 11 amino acids.

The chain carries TRBV4-3 and TRBJ2-1; D remains unclear. V gave up 0 bases and J gave up 6 bases, with 18 bases separating them. The germline gives CDR1 LGHNA, CDR2 YSLEER. This CDR3 spans 17 amino acids. The CDR3, as DNA: TGCGCCAGCAGCCAAGAATCTCTGGCAGTTCAAGGCAATGAGCAGTTCTTC. This encodes CASSQESLAVQGNEQFF.

The genes are TRBV29-1 and TRBJ2-4; no reliable D call. This CDR3 region has 14 residues. V gave up 4 bases and J gave up 10 bases, with 20 bases separating them. In germline, CDR1 is SQVTM, CDR2 ANQGSEA. This CDR3 is CSVALALADTIQYF. Written as DNA, the CDR3 is TGCAGCGTTGCACTGGCCCTCGCCGATACGATTCAGTACTTC.

The genes are TRBV28 and TRBJ2-7, with D maybe TRBD2 (5 bases). CDR1 MDHEN and CDR2 SYDVKM come from the germline V gene. Trimming removed 2 bases from V and 4 bases from J, with 6 bases in between. The CDR3 totals 12 residues. CDR3 DNA: TGTGCCAGCAGTTTACGGGGATACGAGCAGTACTTC. Translated, it gives CASSLRGYEQYF.

This clone was picked up a small number of times. The V and J genes are TRBV29-1 and TRBJ2-3; D possibly corresponds to TRBD1 (7 bases). There are 13 residues in the CDR3. Trimming took 4 bases from V and 7 from J, leaving 15 bases between them. The germline V gene encodes CDR1 SQVTM and CDR2 ANQGSEA. The CDR3 reads CSVASRGENTQYF. CDR3 DNA: TGCAGCGTTGCCTCCAGGGGGGAAAATACGCAGTATTTT.

The rearrangement uses TRBV9 and TRBJ2-3; a weak D match, TRBD2 (5 bases). The CDR3 consists of 13 residues. V was pared by 7 bases and J by 1 base, with 10 bases between. Germline CDR1 is SGDLS and CDR2 is YYNGEE. The CDR3 DNA reads TGTGCCAGCGGAGTCGGGGGCACAGATACGCAGTATTTT. Protein sequence: CASGVGGTDTQYF.

The V gene is TRBV29-1, the J gene TRBJ2-1; no clear D. Germline V gene lookup returns CDR1 SQVTM and CDR2 ANQGSEA. CDR3 length: 14 residues. V was trimmed by 8 bases and J by 2 bases, leaving 16 bases between them. This CDR3 reads CSIDGPSPYNEQFF. The CDR3 coding sequence is TGCAGCATCGACGGCCCCTCGCCCTACAATGAGCAGTTCTTC.

This clone was found a few times. This chain connects TRBV29-1 to TRBJ2-3; 11 bases are a match to TRBD2. CDR1 and CDR2 from the germline V gene are SQVTM and ANQGSEA. CDR3 length equals 12 residues. Germline trimming cut 6 bases from V and 6 bases from J; bases unmatched to any gene: 2. The chain's CDR3 is CSVLAGGDTQYF. Written as DNA, the CDR3 is TGCAGCGTATTAGCGGGGGGGGATACGCAGTATTTT.

The chain combines TRBV30 with TRBJ1-3, with D unclear. CDR1 and CDR2 (germline): GTSNPN, SVGIG (reference sequence). The CDR3 sequence is 13 residues long. Trimming stripped 3 bases from V and 0 bases from J, with 6 bases between. The CDR3 DNA reads TGTGCCTGGAGCGGCGACTCTGGAAACACCATATATTTT. Translation: CAWSGDSGNTIYF.

The sample holds a few counts of this clone. The chain combines TRBV23-1 with TRBJ2-5, with TRBD2 identical over 12 bases. TRBV23-1 is known as an ORF, though its function is uncertain. CDR3 length: 18 amino acids. Trimming cost V 0 bases and J 5 bases; bases outside gene matches: 10. CDR3 amino acids: CASSQSPPSGGAGETQYF. CDR3 sequence (DNA): TGCGCCAGCAGTCAATCCCCCCCTAGCGGGGGGGCAGGGGAGACCCAGTACTTC.

The V gene is TRBV7-2, the J gene TRBJ1-1; no clear D. Germline values: CDR1 SGHTA, CDR2 FQGNSA. V was cut by 4 bases and J by 1 base, with 7 bases left in between. The CDR3 runs to 13 residues. In nucleotides, the CDR3 is TGTGCCAGCAGCTGGACTTCGAACACTGAAGCTTTCTTT. This codes for CASSWTSNTEAFF. Filled out from reference TRBV7-2 and TRBJ1-1, the complete variable domain reads GAGVSQSPSNKVTEKGKDVELRCDPISGHTALYWYRQSLGQGLEFLIYFQGNSAPDKSGLPSDRFSAERTGGSVSTLTIQRTQQEDSAVYLCASSWTSNTEAFFGQGTRLTVV.

A note on this clone: Other DNA variants within this sample encode the same CDR3. The chain couples TRBV29-1 to TRBJ1-1; possible D gene TRBD1, 5 bases. The CDR3 totals 13 residues. The germline V gene encodes CDR1 SQVTM and CDR2 ANQGSEA. V dropped 4 bases and J dropped 0 bases, with 9 bases sitting between them. The CDR3 coding sequence is TGCAGCGTTGGGGGGGTTCTGAACACTGAAGCTTTCTTT. This codes for CSVGGVLNTEAFF. The complete variable domain, with remaining parts taken from reference TRBV29-1 and TRBJ1-1, reads SAVISQKPSRDICQRGTSLTIQCQVDSQVTMMFWYRQQPGQSLTLIATANQGSEATYESGFVIDKFPISRPNLTFSTLTVSNMSPEDSSIYLCSVGGVLNTEAFFGQGTRLTVV.

This clone has only a few counts. The CDR3 loop reads CASSDNGGSGANVLTF. The DNA for the CDR3 is TGCGCCAGCAGCGATAATGGGGGATCTGGGGCCAACGTCCTGACTTTC. The V gene is TRBV4-1, the J gene TRBJ2-6, with D perhaps given as TRBD1 or TRBD2 (5 bases each). V was clipped by 5 bases and J by 1 base, with 12 bases between them. The CDR3 loop spans 16 amino acids. Germline assignment: CDR1 MGHRA and CDR2 YSYEKL.

The chain combines TRBV6-5 with TRBJ2-4, with TRBD2 identical over 7 bases. Unmatched junction bases numbered 8, after V lost 6 bases and J lost 15 bases. Germline values: CDR1 MNHEY, CDR2 SVGAGI. The CDR3 has 11 amino acids. The DNA of the CDR3 is TGTGCCAGCAGCCAAGGCGGGGGTCGGTACTTC. Its translation is CASSQGGGRYF.

This chain joins TRBV7-3 and TRBJ1-3; 8 bases are a match to TRBD1. The CDR3 extends over 15 amino acids. CDR1 and CDR2 from the germline V gene are SGHTA and FQGTGA. The V gene end was trimmed by 5 bases and the J gene end by 0 bases; junction bases not matched to a gene: 3. This CDR3 reads CASSQGASSGNTIYF. Written as DNA, the CDR3 is TGTGCCAGCAGCCAGGGGGCCAGCTCTGGAAACACCATATATTTT.

The chain couples TRBV2 to TRBJ2-1; unclear D gene. The V end was cut by 5 bases, the J end by 6 bases, with 8 bases between. This CDR3 region has 12 residues. Germline-derived CDR1 and CDR2 are SNHLY and FYNNEI. The CDR3 sequence is CASSRLSNEQFF. CDR3 coding DNA: TGTGCCAGCAGTCGCCTTTCCAATGAGCAGTTCTTC.

This clone was counted only a few times. The V gene is TRBV23-1, the J gene TRBJ2-2, with D unresolved. TRBV23-1 is an ORF, and what it does is uncertain. The CDR3 totals 18 residues. With 0 bases removed from V and 1 base from J, the gap between germline ends came to 15 bases. The CDR3 here is CASSQSASGNRNTGELFF. DNA for the CDR3: TGCGCCAGCAGTCAATCGGCGTCTGGAAACAGGAACACCGGGGAGCTGTTTTTT.

V gene TRBV29-1 combines with J gene TRBJ2-7; D ambiguous. The CDR3 length is 10 residues. Trimming removed 7 bases from V and 6 bases from J, with 10 bases in between. Germline V gene sequence: CDR1 SQVTM, CDR2 ANQGSEA. CDR3 DNA sequence: TGCAGCGCTGTGATCGTCGAGCAGTACTTC. Translating it yields CSAVIVEQYF.

This clone was counted only a few times. The chain combines TRBV11-1 with TRBJ2-7; 8 bases line up with TRBD1. V gave up 0 bases and J gave up 4 bases; unmatched junction bases: 5. The CDR3 runs to 15 residues. Germline V gene lookup returns CDR1 SGHAT and CDR2 FQDESV (reference sequence). CDR3 residues: CASSLAGTGAYEQYF. CDR3 coding DNA: TGTGCCAGCAGCTTAGCGGGGACAGGAGCTTACGAGCAGTACTTC.

The gene calls are TRBV29-1 and TRBJ2-1, with 11 nucleotides matching TRBD1. V lost 1 base and J lost 6; bases outside the gene matches: 2. CDR3 length: 14 residues. Germline CDR1 and CDR2: SQVTM and ANQGSEA. The CDR3 region is CSVEVGTGGNEQFF. The DNA of the CDR3 is TGCAGCGTTGAAGTCGGGACAGGGGGCAATGAGCAGTTCTTC.

V usage is TRBV29-1 and J usage is TRBJ1-2; D is ambiguous. Germline V lookup: CDR1 SQVTM, CDR2 ANQGSEA. The CDR3 spans 12 residues. The CDR3 DNA sequence: TGCAGTTACTACCGGGCCTGGGAGGGCTACACCTTC. Translation: CSYYRAWEGYTF.

This rearrangement joins TRBV30 to TRBJ2-3, with D perhaps being TRBD1 or TRBD2 (5 bases each). Germline V CDR1 and CDR2: GTSNPN, SVGIG (reference sequence). This CDR3 comprises 12 residues. Deletions cut 2 bases from V and 4 bases from J, with 7 bases between. DNA for the CDR3: TGTGCCTGGAGTCGGGGCCCAGATACGCAGTATTTT. It codes for CAWSRGPDTQYF.